The present TCR beta chain was sequenced within a study of radiotherapy plus CTLA-4 blockade in lung cancer. Study at large: Objective responses arose in 15% to 20% of patients, and about 32% experienced disease control. Study-wide results and limits: Early clone dynamics of blood T cells, plus interferon-beta, reportedly predicted response best. In blood, after radiotherapy plus ipilimumab, tumor-derived TCR clones expanded.

Of note for this clone: Its specificity is not known.

Some clones are missing from TCRdb's copy, which holds only in-frame ones; the method was immunoSEQ multiplex PCR. Among roughly 77,000 clones listed, less than 85% were seen once. Focal radiation with ipilimumab CTLA-4 blockade was given to patients with chemo-refractory metastatic non-small-cell lung cancer. CDR1 LNHNV and CDR2 YYDKDF come from the germline V gene (reference sequence). This CDR3 comprises 15 residues. Trimming took 9 bases from V and 3 from J; bases not matched to a gene: 12. The V and J genes are TRBV15 and TRBJ1-1, with 8 bases that match TRBD1. This clonotype was sampled from a human donor with non-small cell lung cancer whose response to radiotherapy plus ipilimumab could not be evaluated. Here the sequenced sample was peripheral blood, taken from a patient treated with radiotherapy plus ipilimumab. CDR3 DNA: TGTGCCACACGACAGGGGTATAATTTTGACACTGAAGCTTTCTTT. Its protein is CATRQGYNFDTEAFF. Using reference TRBV15 and TRBJ1-1 for the parts outside the CDR3, the full variable domain is DAMVIQNPRYQVTQFGKPVTLSCSQTLNHNVMYWYQQKSSQAPKLLFHYYDKDFNNEADTPDNFQSRRPNTSFCFLDIRSPGLGDTAMYLCATRQGYNFDTEAFFGQGTRLTVV.